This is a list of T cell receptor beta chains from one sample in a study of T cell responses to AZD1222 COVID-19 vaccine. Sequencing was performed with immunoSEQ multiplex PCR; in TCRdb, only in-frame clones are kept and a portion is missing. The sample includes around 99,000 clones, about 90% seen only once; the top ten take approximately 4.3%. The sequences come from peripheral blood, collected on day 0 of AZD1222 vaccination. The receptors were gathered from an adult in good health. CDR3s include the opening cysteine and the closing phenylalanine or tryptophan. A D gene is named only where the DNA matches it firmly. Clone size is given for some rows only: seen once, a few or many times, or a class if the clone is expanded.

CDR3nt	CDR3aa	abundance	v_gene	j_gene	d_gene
TGTGCCAGCAGCCAAGATCTCGCAGGGCGTAGGGGCGGCTACACCTTC	CASSQDLAGRRGGYTF	.	TRBV3-1/TRBV3-2	TRBJ1-2	.
TGTGCCAGTACAGGGGAAAGAGGCTATGGCTACACCTTC	CASTGERGYGYTF	.	TRBV7-2	TRBJ1-2	TRBD1
TGTGCCAGCAGCTTAGATCGGGGATCTGAGACCCAGTACTTC	CASSLDRGSETQYF	once	TRBV11-3	TRBJ2-5	.
TGTGCCAGCAGCTATTCTAATGAGCAGTTCTTC	CASSYSNEQFF	.	TRBV14	TRBJ2-1	.
TGTGCCAGCTCATCCGGGACAGGGGATGAAAAACTGTTTTTT	CASSSGTGDEKLFF	.	TRBV18	TRBJ1-4	TRBD1
TGTGCCAGCAGCTTAGGGACTAGCGGGACGAGCGATACGCAGTATTTT	CASSLGTSGTSDTQYF	few	TRBV7-2	TRBJ2-3	TRBD2
TGCGCCAGCAGCCAAGATCAGTTGGGAGGGGCCTCGTCCTATGGCTACACCTTC	CASSQDQLGGASSYGYTF	.	TRBV4-1	TRBJ1-2	.
TGTGCCAGCATTCCATCAGGGGGTGCTGAAGCTTTCTTT	CASIPSGGAEAFF	.	TRBV12-3/TRBV12-4	TRBJ1-1	TRBD1
TGTGCCAGCTCACCACCGGGACAGCATTACAATGAGCAGTTCTTC	CASSPPGQHYNEQFF	.	TRBV18	TRBJ2-1	TRBD1
TGTGCCAGCAGTTACTCGAGCGCAAGGTCCGCCTACGAGCAGTACTTC	CASSYSSARSAYEQYF	.	TRBV6-5	TRBJ2-7	.
TGTGCCAGCAGCGAATACAGGGGATATGAGCAGTTCTTC	CASSEYRGYEQFF	.	TRBV6-2/TRBV6-3	TRBJ2-1	TRBD1
TGCAGCGTTTTCGGTGGGGGCAATCAGCCCCAGCATTTT	CSVFGGGNQPQHF	.	TRBV29-1	TRBJ1-5	.
TGTGCCAGCAGCCCGCCGAACACTGAAGCTTTCTTT	CASSPPNTEAFF	.	TRBV3-1/TRBV3-2	TRBJ1-1	.
TGTGCCAGCAGCTTGGTTGGGCGGAACACTGAAGCTTTCTTT	CASSLVGRNTEAFF	once	TRBV5-4	TRBJ1-1	.
TGTGCCAGCAGCTTAAAAAATGTGCCGGTTTTAGCCTACAATGAGCAGTTCTTC	CASSLKNVPVLAYNEQFF	.	TRBV7-8	TRBJ2-1	.
TGTGCCAGTAGTGTTACCGGGACAGGGGGCAACGAGCAGTACTTC	CASSVTGTGGNEQYF	once	TRBV19	TRBJ2-7	TRBD1
TGTGCCTGGAGTGCGGCACGGACAGCCTTGAGCTACACCTTC	CAWSAARTALSYTF	.	TRBV30	TRBJ1-2	.
TGTGCCAGCAGAAAAGCGGGCAGCTCCTACGAGCAGTACTTC	CASRKAGSSYEQYF	few	TRBV7-2	TRBJ2-7	.
TGTGCCAGCAGCTTAGAAGCGGGGGGTATCAATGAGCAGTTCTTC	CASSLEAGGINEQFF	once	TRBV7-3	TRBJ2-1	TRBD2
TGTGCCAGCAGCTTAGCTACCTGGTCTTCTGGAAACACCATATATTTT	CASSLATWSSGNTIYF	.	TRBV7-2	TRBJ1-3	.
TGCAGCGCCTCGACAGGGGCGTTGACTGAAGCTTTCTTT	CSASTGALTEAFF	.	TRBV29-1	TRBJ1-1	TRBD1
TGTGCCAGCAGCCAAGAAGGGGGTAATGGCTACACCTTC	CASSQEGGNGYTF	.	TRBV4-2	TRBJ1-2	.
TGTGCCAGCAGCTTCGGCGGGAGGGATCACGGGGAGCTGTTTTTT	CASSFGGRDHGELFF	.	TRBV7-2	TRBJ2-2	TRBD2
TGCGCCAGCAGCCCTCAGGACCCGAACACTGAAGCTTTCTTT	CASSPQDPNTEAFF	.	TRBV4-1	TRBJ1-1	.
TGCAGCGTTTTCACCCCCCGGGGCACTGAAGCTTTCTTT	CSVFTPRGTEAFF	.	TRBV29-1	TRBJ1-1	.
TGTGCCAGCAGCTTAGAAGGACAGGGGAACACTGAAGCTTTCTTT	CASSLEGQGNTEAFF	once	TRBV13	TRBJ1-1	TRBD1
TGTGCCACCCCCGGGACAGGGCGACCAGATACGCAGTATTTT	CATPGTGRPDTQYF	few	TRBV24-1	TRBJ2-3	TRBD1
TGTGCCAGCTCACCCTCGGACAGGTCCTACGAGCAGTACTTC	CASSPSDRSYEQYF	.	TRBV18	TRBJ2-7	TRBD1
TGCAGCGTTGAAGTTCGTACAGGGGGCTTCCCCTACGAGCAGTACTTC	CSVEVRTGGFPYEQYF	few	TRBV29-1	TRBJ2-7	TRBD1
TGTGCCAGCAGCTACCTGACAGGAGGCTATGGCTACACCTTC	CASSYLTGGYGYTF	.	TRBV7-9	TRBJ1-2	.
TGTGCCAGCAGCCACTCGACAGGGGTTAACGAGCAGTACTTC	CASSHSTGVNEQYF	.	TRBV11-2	TRBJ2-7	TRBD1
TGTGCCAGCAGCTTAGCGGACATTAACTATGGCTACACCTTC	CASSLADINYGYTF	.	TRBV11-2	TRBJ1-2	.
TGTGCCAGCAGTTCCCCAGAGACTAGCTGGGGCGAGCAGTACTTC	CASSSPETSWGEQYF	once	TRBV6-2/TRBV6-3	TRBJ2-7	TRBD2
TGTGCCAGCAGAGGTTCGGCCACCAATCAGCCCCAGCATTTT	CASRGSATNQPQHF	.	TRBV9	TRBJ1-5	.
TGTGCCAGCTCACTCAATGGCTACACCTTC	CASSLNGYTF	.	TRBV18	TRBJ1-2	.
TGTGCCAGCAGTTCCGGGACAGCCTCGAACACTGAAGCTTTCTTT	CASSSGTASNTEAFF	.	TRBV6-5	TRBJ1-1	TRBD1
TGTGCCAGCAGGTCCTCTAGCGGGGGGTCGGGACAGACCCAGTACTTC	CASRSSSGGSGQTQYF	.	TRBV11-2	TRBJ2-5	TRBD2
TGTGCCAGCAGTGAAAAATTGAACACTGAAGCTTTCTTT	CASSEKLNTEAFF	.	TRBV6-1	TRBJ1-1	.
TGTGCCAGCAGCCCGGGGACGCATTCACCCCTCCACTTT	CASSPGTHSPLHF	.	TRBV7-9	TRBJ1-6	.
TGTGCCAGCAGCCATACTAACGATGGCTATGGCTACACCTTC	CASSHTNDGYGYTF	.	TRBV3-1/TRBV3-2	TRBJ1-2	.
TGTGCCAGTGCCGGGACAAAACAAGAGACCCAGTACTTC	CASAGTKQETQYF	.	TRBV19	TRBJ2-5	.
TGTGCCAGCAGCGTAGGGGGTTGGGTACAAGAGACCCAGTACTTC	CASSVGGWVQETQYF	once	TRBV9	TRBJ2-5	.
TGTGCCAGCACCCGGGGGACCTACACAGATACGCAGTATTTT	CASTRGTYTDTQYF	few	TRBV27	TRBJ2-3	.
TGTGCCAGCAGCCAAGTTGACCGAGGGACAGGGGTTGGCTACACCTTC	CASSQVDRGTGVGYTF	once	TRBV4-2	TRBJ1-2	TRBD1
TGCGCCAGCCTCAAGCGGGAGAGGAAAGATGAGCAGTTCTTC	CASLKRERKDEQFF	.	TRBV5-1	TRBJ2-1	TRBD2
TGCGCCAGCAGCTTGGCCCCAGGAATGAACACTGAAGCTTTCTTT	CASSLAPGMNTEAFF	.	TRBV5-1	TRBJ1-1	.
TGCGCCAGCAGCTTGTTGGGGGCGGGCTATGGCTACACCTTC	CASSLLGAGYGYTF	medium-sized	TRBV5-1	TRBJ1-2	.
TGTGCCAGCAGCTTAGAGGGGACAGGACCATACGAGCAGTACTTC	CASSLEGTGPYEQYF	.	TRBV11-2	TRBJ2-7	TRBD1
TGTGCCAGCAGTTATCATTCACCCCTCCACTTT	CASSYHSPLHF	once	TRBV12-3/TRBV12-4	TRBJ1-6	.
TGTGCCAGCAGCCCTAGCGGGGGGGGCAATGAGCAGTTCTTC	CASSPSGGGNEQFF	.	TRBV4-2	TRBJ2-1	TRBD2
TGCGCCAGCAGTCCCGGACAGGGCGAAAAACTGTTTTTT	CASSPGQGEKLFF	.	TRBV5-1	TRBJ1-4	TRBD1